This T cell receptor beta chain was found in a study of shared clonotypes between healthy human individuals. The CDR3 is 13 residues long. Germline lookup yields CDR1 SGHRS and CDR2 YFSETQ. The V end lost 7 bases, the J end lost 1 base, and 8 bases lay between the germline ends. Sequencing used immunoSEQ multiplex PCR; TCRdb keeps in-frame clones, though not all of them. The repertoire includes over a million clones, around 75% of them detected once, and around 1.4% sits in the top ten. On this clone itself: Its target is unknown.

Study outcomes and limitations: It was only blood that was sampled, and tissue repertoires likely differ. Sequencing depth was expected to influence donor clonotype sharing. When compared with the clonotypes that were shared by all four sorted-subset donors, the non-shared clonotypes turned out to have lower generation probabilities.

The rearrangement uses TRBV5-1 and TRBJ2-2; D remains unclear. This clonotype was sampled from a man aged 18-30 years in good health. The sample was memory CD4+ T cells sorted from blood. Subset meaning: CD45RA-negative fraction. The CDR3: CASGSGNTGELFF. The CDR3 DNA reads TGCGCCAGCGGGTCCGGGAACACCGGGGAGCTGTTTTTT. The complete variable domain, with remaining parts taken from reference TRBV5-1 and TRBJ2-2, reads KAGVTQTPRYLIKTRGQQVTLSCSPISGHRSVSWYQQTPGQGLQFLFEYFSETQRNKGNFPGRFSGRQFSNSRSEMNVSTLELGDSALYLCASGSGNTGELFFGEGSRLTVL.